The sequence of this TCR beta chain was determined in a study of blood T cell repertoires in COVID-19. Study in general: Italy, Spain and the United States were the sources of the convalescent and acute COVID-19 samples.

The data were produced by immunoSEQ multiplex PCR, yet TCRdb's version contains in-frame clones alone and is incomplete. The repertoire consists of about 260,000 clones, with approximately 90% occurring once and the leading ten covering approximately 3.7%. There are 17 residues in the CDR3. V was clipped by 2 bases and J by 0 bases; unmatched bases: 6. CDR1 is LNHDA and CDR2 is SQIVND in the germline V gene (reference sequence). This clonotype originated in a man aged 55 to 70 who had recovered from COVID-19. The chain carries TRBV19 and TRBJ1-5; 8 bases agree with TRBD1. Sequenced material: peripheral blood. CDR3 region: CASSIWGQALSNQPQHF. The CDR3 DNA sequence: TGTGCCAGTAGTATATGGGGACAGGCTCTTAGCAATCAGCCCCAGCATTTT.